This entry lists 6 T cell receptor beta chains sequenced from one sample in a study of tumor and adjacent non-tumor tissue in lung cancer. RNA was extracted from bulk tissue without any cell sorting. Distant lung tissue was collected more than 3 cm away from the tumor edge. Three rounds of nested PCR, following a modified ARM-PCR protocol, produced the TCRbeta library. Using its own MiXCR run on the multiplex PCR reads, TCRdb lists one record per CDR3 protein. The data show 98,000 or so distinct CDR3 sequences, less than 85% seen once. The source material was distant non-tumor lung tissue. The receptors originated from a man in his 60s with small cell lung cancer.

This clonotype occurred a few times. The rearrangement uses TRBV11-2 and TRBJ2-5, with D unclear. In germline, CDR1 is SGHAT, CDR2 FQNNGV. The CDR3 loop spans 13 amino acids. This chain's CDR3 is CVSSLGIKETQYF. CDR3 DNA: TGTGTCAGTAGCTTAGGGATCAAAGAGACCCAGTACTTC. Combining the CDR3 with reference TRBV11-2 and TRBJ2-5 gives the whole variable domain EAGVAQSPRYKIIEKRQSVAFWCNPISGHATLYWYQQILGQGPKLLIQFQNNGVVDDSQLPKDRFSAERLKGVDSTLKIQPAKLEDSAVYLCVSSLGIKETQYFGPGTRLLVL.

Note on this clonotype: No conserved phenylalanine or tryptophan ends this CDR3, so it is likely a read error. V and J are TRBV6-6 and TRBJ1-1, with D perhaps matching TRBD1 (6 bases). This CDR3 has 15 amino acids. CDR1 is MNHNY, CDR2 SVGAGI, per germline (reference sequence). The chain's CDR3 is CAISYPSTRGLEAFL. CDR3 DNA: TGTGCCATCAGTTACCCATCTACCAGGGGTCTTGAAGCTTTCCTT.

This chain joins TRBV28 and TRBJ2-1; TRBD2 matches 12 bases. The germline V gene has CDR1 MDHEN and CDR2 SYDVKM. V was pared by 11 bases and J by 13 bases, with 15 bases of the junction left unmatched. This CDR3 is 14 amino acids long. Here the CDR3 reads CACGPPSGRAHQFF. CDR3 nucleotide sequence: TGTGCCTGCGGCCCCCCTAGCGGGAGGGCCCACCAGTTCTTC.

With regard to this clonotype: As the CDR3 is not closed by the conserved phenylalanine or tryptophan, this likely results from a read error. Here the CDR3 reads CASSSATSISDTQYL. CDR3 DNA: TGTGCCAGCAGCTCCGCGACTAGTATTTCCGACACGCAGTATCTT. V is TRBV11-3 and J is TRBJ2-3, with D possibly matching TRBD2 (6 bases). Between the trimmed V and J ends, which lost 4 bases and 9 bases, there was a span of 20 bases. The CDR3 sequence is 15 residues long. Germline V gives CDR1 SGHNT, CDR2 YENEEA.

The CDR3 loop reads CASSPLSGANVLTF. CDR3 bases: TGTGCCAGCAGTCCGCTCTCTGGGGCCAACGTCCTGACTTTC. The V gene is TRBV11-2, the J gene TRBJ2-6; D unresolved. V dropped 6 bases and J dropped 0 bases, with 6 bases sitting between them. The length of the CDR3 is 14 residues. Germline loops: CDR1 SGHAT, CDR2 FQNNGV.

Concerning this clonotype: Germline and junction disagree at one end, which may indicate a read error. The J gene is TRBJ2-2, the V gene TRBV4-1; D possibly corresponds to TRBD1 (6 bases). There are 15 residues in the CDR3. Germline values: CDR1 MGHRA, CDR2 YSYEKL. The CDR3 sequence is CVSSSRGAYTGEPFF. The CDR3, as DNA: TGCGTCAGCAGCAGCAGGGGAGCCTATACCGGGGAGCCGTTTTTT.